This T cell receptor beta chain was identified during a study of early T cells in non-severe SARS-CoV-2 infection. Individual cDNA molecules were tagged with unique molecular identifiers. TCRdb analysed the 5' RACE reads with MiXCR anew, one entry per CDR3 protein. The sample includes roughly 110,000 distinct CDR3 sequences, approximately 10% of them seen just once. This clonotype was counted a few times. V was shortened by 9 bases and J by 6 bases, with 18 bases between the two germline ends. CDR1 and CDR2 (germline): SNHLY, FYNNEI. The length of the CDR3 is 13 residues. The chain couples TRBV2 to TRBJ2-7, with a tentative D call TRBD2 (6 bases). The clonotype comes from an adult who was a healthcare worker with PCR-confirmed SARS-CoV-2 infection or an uninfected control (not recorded which). Material for sequencing was whole blood. CDR3 region: CASLRSAGSEQYF. The DNA of the CDR3 is TGTGCCAGTCTTAGGAGCGCGGGAAGCGAGCAGTACTTC.